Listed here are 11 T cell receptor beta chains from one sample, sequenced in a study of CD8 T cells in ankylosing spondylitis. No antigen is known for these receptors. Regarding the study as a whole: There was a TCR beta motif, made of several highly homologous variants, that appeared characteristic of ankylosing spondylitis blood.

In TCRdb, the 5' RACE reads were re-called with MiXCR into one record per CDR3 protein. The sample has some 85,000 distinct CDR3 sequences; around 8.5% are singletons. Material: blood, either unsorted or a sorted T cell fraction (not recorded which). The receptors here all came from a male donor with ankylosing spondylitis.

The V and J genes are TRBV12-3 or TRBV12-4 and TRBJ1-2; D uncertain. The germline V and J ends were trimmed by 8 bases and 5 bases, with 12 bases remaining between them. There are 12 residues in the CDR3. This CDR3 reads CASGLESYGYTF. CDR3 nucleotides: TGTGCCAGCGGCCTGGAGAGTTATGGCTACACCTTC.

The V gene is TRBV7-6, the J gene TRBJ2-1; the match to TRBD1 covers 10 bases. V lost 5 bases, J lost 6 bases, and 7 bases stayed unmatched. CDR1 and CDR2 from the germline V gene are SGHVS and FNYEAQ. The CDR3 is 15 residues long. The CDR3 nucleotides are TGTGCCAGCAGCGGACGACAGGGGGCTGGCAATGAGCAGTTCTTC. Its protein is CASSGRQGAGNEQFF.

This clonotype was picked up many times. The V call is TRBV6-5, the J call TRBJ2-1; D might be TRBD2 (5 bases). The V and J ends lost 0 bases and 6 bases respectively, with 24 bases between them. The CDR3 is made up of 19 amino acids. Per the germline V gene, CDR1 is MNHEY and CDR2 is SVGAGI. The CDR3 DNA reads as TGTGCCAGCAGTTACTCTTCAGCCACCCCGGGAATAGCAGGCAATGAGCAGTTCTTC. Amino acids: CASSYSSATPGIAGNEQFF.

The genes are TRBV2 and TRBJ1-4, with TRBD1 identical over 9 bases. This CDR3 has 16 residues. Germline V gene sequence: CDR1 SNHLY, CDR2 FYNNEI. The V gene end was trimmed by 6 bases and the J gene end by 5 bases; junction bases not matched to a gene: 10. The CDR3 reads CASRPPLTGGNEKLFF. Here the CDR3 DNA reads TGTGCCAGCAGACCGCCCTTGACAGGGGGGAATGAAAAACTGTTTTTT.

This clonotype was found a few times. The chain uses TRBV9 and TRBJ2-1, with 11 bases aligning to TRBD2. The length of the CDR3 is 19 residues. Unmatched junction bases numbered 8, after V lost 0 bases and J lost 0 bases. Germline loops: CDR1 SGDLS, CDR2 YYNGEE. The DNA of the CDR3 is TGTGCCAGCAGCGTAGGGCTAGCGGGAGGAACCCCCTCCTACAATGAGCAGTTCTTC. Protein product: CASSVGLAGGTPSYNEQFF. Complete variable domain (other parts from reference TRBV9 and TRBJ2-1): DSGVTQTPKHLITATGQRVTLRCSPRSGDLSVYWYQQSLDQGLQFLIQYYNGEERAKGNILERFSAQQFPDLHSELNLSSLELGDSALYFCASSVGLAGGTPSYNEQFFGPGTRLTVL.

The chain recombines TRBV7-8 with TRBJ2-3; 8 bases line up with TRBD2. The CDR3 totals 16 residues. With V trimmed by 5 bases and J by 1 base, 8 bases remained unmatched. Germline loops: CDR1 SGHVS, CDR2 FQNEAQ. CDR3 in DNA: TGTGCCAGCAGCCCCAGGGTAGCGGGGCGCACAGATACGCAGTATTTT. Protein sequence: CASSPRVAGRTDTQYF.

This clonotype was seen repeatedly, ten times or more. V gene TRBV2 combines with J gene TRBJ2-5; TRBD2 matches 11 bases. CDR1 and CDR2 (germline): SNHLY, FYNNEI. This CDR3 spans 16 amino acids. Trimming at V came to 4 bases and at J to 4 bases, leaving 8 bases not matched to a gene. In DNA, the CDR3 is TGTGCCAGCAGTGTTGATACTAGCGGGAGTCGAGAGACCCAGTACTTC. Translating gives CASSVDTSGSRETQYF.

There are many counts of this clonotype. The CDR3 bases are TGTGCCAGCCTAGCTGTCAACAATGAGCAGTTCTTC. Amino acids: CASLAVNNEQFF. The gene calls are TRBV12-3 or TRBV12-4 and TRBJ2-1, with D perhaps matching TRBD2 (5 bases). The CDR3 loop spans 12 amino acids. Trimming removed 8 bases at V and 5 bases at J, with 10 bases between.

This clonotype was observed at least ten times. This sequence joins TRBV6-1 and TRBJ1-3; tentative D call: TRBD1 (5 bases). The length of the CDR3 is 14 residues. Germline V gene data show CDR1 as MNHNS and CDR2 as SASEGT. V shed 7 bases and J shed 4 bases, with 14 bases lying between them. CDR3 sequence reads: CASTQRGYGNTIYF. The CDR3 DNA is TGTGCCAGCACCCAACGGGGCTACGGAAACACCATATATTTT.

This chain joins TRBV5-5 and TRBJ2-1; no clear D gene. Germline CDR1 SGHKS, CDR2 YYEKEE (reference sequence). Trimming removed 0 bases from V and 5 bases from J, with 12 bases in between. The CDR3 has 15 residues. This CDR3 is CASSLGIGPDNEQFF. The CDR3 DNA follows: TGTGCCAGCAGCTTGGGGATAGGGCCAGACAATGAGCAGTTCTTC.

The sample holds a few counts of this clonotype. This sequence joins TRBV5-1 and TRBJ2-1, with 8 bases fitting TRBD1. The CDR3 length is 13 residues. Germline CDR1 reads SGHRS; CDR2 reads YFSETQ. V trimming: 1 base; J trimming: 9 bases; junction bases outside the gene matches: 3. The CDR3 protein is CASSLTGGIEQFF. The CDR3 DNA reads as TGCGCCAGCAGCTTGACAGGGGGGATTGAGCAGTTCTTC.